Listed here is a single T cell receptor beta chain. Those enrolled in Seattle joined during active infection and were followed longitudinally afterward. These data are taken from a study of blood T cell repertoires in COVID-19. Looking at the study overall: Sample material is recorded as cDNA or gDNA derived from T cells, B-cell-depleted T cells, or PBMCs.

The protocol was immunoSEQ multiplex PCR, while the TCRdb copy is restricted to in-frame clones and leaves out a portion. The sample contains about 160,000 clones, roughly 82% of which appear only once. The sequence derives from a woman in her 40s with COVID-19, enrolled during active disease. The sequencing sample was made of peripheral blood.

CDR3 sequence: CASSRTGDSPLHF. The CDR3 DNA sequence: TGTGCCAGTAGCCGGACAGGGGATTCACCCCTCCACTTT. J is TRBJ1-6 and V is TRBV19; 9 bases align to TRBD1. CDR1 is LNHDA and CDR2 is SQIVND in the germline V gene (reference sequence). CDR3 length equals 13 residues. Germline trimming cut 6 bases from V and 8 bases from J; bases unmatched to any gene: 2.